The sample holds one count of the clone carrying this TCR beta chain. The antigen is not known. The sample is drawn from a study of siplizumab effects on memory and regulatory T cells. General study points: Confirmatory evidence of suppressive function in proliferating siplizumab-culture Tregs was not obtained. Siplizumab caused a significant drop in alloreactive sequences traceable to unstimulated CD4+ memory cells.

Germline V gene lookup returns CDR1 SGDLS and CDR2 YYNGEE. V was clipped by 2 bases and J by 7 bases; unmatched bases: 13. The CDR3 loop spans 17 amino acids. The method was immunoSEQ multiplex PCR; TCRdb's version includes in-frame clones alone and lacks a portion of them. The data show just under 85,000 clones, roughly 86% seen once. The rearrangement uses TRBV9 and TRBJ1-4, with 8 nucleotides matching TRBD1. The source is a human donor in good health. Specimen: Tregs sorted from blood. The CDR3 region has the DNA TGTGCCAGCAGCGTGGGCCCTATCACAGGGGGTGGTGAAAAACTGTTTTTT. Translated: CASSVGPITGGGEKLFF.